The 22 T cell receptor beta chains in this list originate from one sample, sequenced in a study of control samples from healthy donors and cancer patients. Generated by immunoSEQ multiplex PCR, the TCRdb table keeps only in-frame clones and is missing some. This table has 160,000 or so clones, nearly 95% appearing once. Sequenced sample: blood. The receptors were sampled from a man aged 50 to 60 in good health.

This clone was detected only a few times. This rearrangement joins TRBV30 to TRBJ2-5; tentative D call: TRBD2 (5 bases). Trimming stripped 0 bases from V and 1 base from J, with 9 bases between. This CDR3 is 14 amino acids long. Germline V gene lookup returns CDR1 GTSNPN and CDR2 SVGIG (reference sequence). In DNA form, the CDR3 reads TGTGCCTGGAGTGTGGGAGTACTCCAAGAGACCCAGTACTTC. This encodes CAWSVGVLQETQYF.

The chain couples TRBV6-5 to TRBJ1-2; D uncertain. Looked up from germline, CDR1 is MNHEY and CDR2 is SVGAGI. The CDR3 runs 15 residues. Trimming shortened V by 0 bases and J by 4 bases, and 12 bases separated the two germline ends. The CDR3 protein is CASSYSPTGSYGYTF. The CDR3 coding sequence is TGTGCCAGCAGTTACTCCCCGACGGGGAGCTATGGCTACACCTTC.

The chain has TRBV28 and TRBJ2-5, with D hard to call. The CDR3 has 13 residues. The V gene's germline CDR1 is MDHEN and CDR2 SYDVKM. V dropped 5 bases and J dropped 5 bases, with 12 bases sitting between them. The CDR3 loop reads CASSRRSGETQYF. CDR3 DNA sequence: TGTGCCAGCAGTAGAAGGTCTGGGGAGACCCAGTACTTC.

The CDR3 loop reads CAWSGPVSTGELFF. CDR3 DNA sequence: TGTGCCTGGAGTGGGCCAGTGTCCACCGGGGAGCTGTTTTTT. This chain uses TRBV30 with TRBJ2-2; D gene ambiguous. The CDR3 sequence is 14 residues long. Looked up from germline, CDR1 is GTSNPN and CDR2 is SVGIG (reference sequence). V lost 1 base and J 4 bases, leaving 10 bases between the germline ends.

The V call is TRBV18, the J call TRBJ1-2; 8 nucleotides match TRBD1. Trimming at V came to 5 bases and at J to 1 base, leaving 18 bases not matched to a gene. Germline CDR1 KGHSH, CDR2 LQKENI. There are 19 residues in the CDR3. CDR3 loop: CASSTKGRGPGQVNYGYTF. CDR3 DNA sequence: TGTGCCAGCTCAACCAAGGGGCGAGGACCGGGACAGGTTAACTATGGCTACACCTTC.

The chain is built from TRBV7-2 and TRBJ1-6; 9 nucleotides agree with TRBD1. V lost 1 base to trimming and J lost 10 bases; unmatched junction nucleotides: 8. CDR1 is SGHTA, CDR2 FQGNSA, per germline. The CDR3 extends over 16 amino acids. CDR3 coding DNA: TGTGCCAGCAGCTTAGATGGGACAGGGATCAGGTCACCCCTCCACTTT. Encoded protein: CASSLDGTGIRSPLHF.

The chain uses TRBV14 and TRBJ2-3; D may be TRBD1 (6 bases). This CDR3 is 16 amino acids long. V was clipped by 0 bases and J by 2 bases, with 12 bases between them. Per the germline V gene, CDR1 is SGHDN and CDR2 is FVKESK. The DNA for the CDR3 is TGTGCCAGCAGCCAAGATCTGGGGGCCTACACAGATACGCAGTATTTT. Translated, it gives CASSQDLGAYTDTQYF.

The chain has TRBV5-6 and TRBJ2-5, with 10 bases aligning to TRBD2. CDR3 length: 16 amino acids. CDR1 SGHDT and CDR2 YYEEEE come from the germline V gene. Germline trimming cut 1 base from V and 4 bases from J; bases unmatched to any gene: 7. The CDR3 coding sequence is TGTGCCAGCAGCTTGATTCTAGCGGGAGCTGGAGAGACCCAGTACTTC. Protein sequence: CASSLILAGAGETQYF.

The gene calls are TRBV15 and TRBJ2-5; tentative D call: TRBD1 (6 bases). Germline V lookup: CDR1 LNHNV, CDR2 YYDKDF (reference sequence). CDR3 size: 13 residues. V was shortened by 4 bases and J by 5 bases, with 11 bases between the two germline ends. The CDR3 reads CATSKGDSETQYF. CDR3 nucleotides: TGTGCCACCAGCAAGGGGGATTCGGAGACCCAGTACTTC.

V gene TRBV28 combines with J gene TRBJ1-6, with TRBD1 identical over 7 bases. CDR1 and CDR2 from the germline V gene are MDHEN and SYDVKM. J gave up 7 bases and V 6 bases, and 6 bases lay outside the gene matches. The CDR3 is made up of 14 amino acids. The CDR3 region has the DNA TGTGCCAGCAGGACCGGGACAGCAAATTCACCCCTCCACTTT. Its protein is CASRTGTANSPLHF.

The rearrangement joins TRBV13 to TRBJ2-7; possible D gene TRBD1, 6 bases. V lost 6 bases and J lost 6, with 21 bases in between. This CDR3 is 15 amino acids long. Germline assignment: CDR1 PRHDT and CDR2 FYEKMQ (reference sequence). The CDR3 nucleotides are TGTGCCAGCAGAAAAACCGGCAGGGGTTTGGGCGAGCAGTACTTC. Translated, it gives CASRKTGRGLGEQYF.

This chain links TRBV29-1 with TRBJ2-7; the match to TRBD2 covers 8 bases. CDR3 length: 12 residues. The J segment lost 1 base and the V segment lost 7 bases, leaving 3 bases of the junction unmatched. CDR1 is SQVTM, CDR2 ANQGSEA, per germline. The DNA of the CDR3 is TGCAGCGCCCCGGGGGGGTCCTACGAGCAGTACTTC. Encoded protein: CSAPGGSYEQYF.

The rearrangement links TRBV4-1 to TRBJ1-2, with 11 bases matching TRBD1. The CDR3 covers 18 residues. Germline-derived CDR1 and CDR2 are MGHRA and YSYEKL. J lost 2 bases, V lost 4 bases, and 12 bases had no gene match. The CDR3: CASSPPGTGGTRNYGYTF. The CDR3 DNA is TGCGCCAGCAGCCCACCCGGGACAGGGGGGACCCGAAACTATGGCTACACCTTC.

J is TRBJ1-5 and V is TRBV2; D may be TRBD1 (5 bases). V was trimmed by 11 bases and J by 0 bases, leaving 20 bases between them. The CDR3 is 16 residues long. Per germline, CDR1 SNHLY and CDR2 FYNNEI. The CDR3 DNA reads as TGTGCCTCCCGGGGGGGAGGGTCCTATAGCAATCAGCCCCAGCATTTT. Translation gives CASRGGGSYSNQPQHF.

V gene TRBV2 combines with J gene TRBJ2-1; 7 nucleotides align to TRBD2. This CDR3 spans 14 amino acids. The J segment lost 2 bases and the V segment lost 6 bases, leaving 4 bases of the junction unmatched. Germline V CDR1 and CDR2: SNHLY, FYNNEI. Here the CDR3 DNA reads TGTGCCAGCAGAGGGAGGGCCCCCTACAATGAGCAGTTCTTC. This gives the protein CASRGRAPYNEQFF.

CDR3 in amino acids: CASNRDSTYEQYF. The CDR3 DNA reads TGCGCCAGCAACCGGGACTCCACCTACGAGCAGTACTTC. The gene calls are TRBV10-2 and TRBJ2-7; tentative D call: TRBD2 (6 bases). V lost 7 bases and J 2 bases, leaving 12 bases between the germline ends. Germline lookup yields CDR1 WSHSY and CDR2 SAAADI. The CDR3 has 13 amino acids.

The rearrangement uses TRBV6-5 and TRBJ2-5, with D possibly being TRBD2 (6 bases). Trimming took 6 bases from V and 5 from J, leaving 19 bases between them. The CDR3 is made up of 15 amino acids. Germline-derived CDR1 and CDR2 are MNHEY and SVGAGI. In DNA form, the CDR3 reads TGTGCCAGCAGATCCTACATGGGACTTAGGGAGACCCAGTACTTC. This translates into CASRSYMGLRETQYF.

This sequence joins TRBV5-1 and TRBJ2-5, with 9 bases that match TRBD1. The V and J ends lost 5 bases and 1 base, in that order; junction bases with no gene match: 3. Germline V lookup: CDR1 SGHRS, CDR2 YFSETQ. This CDR3 contains 14 residues. The CDR3 loop reads CASRPGQGQETQYF. As DNA, the CDR3 is TGCGCCAGCAGACCGGGACAGGGCCAAGAGACCCAGTACTTC.

The V gene is TRBV6-5, the J gene TRBJ2-3; D remains unclear. Germline V gene data show CDR1 as MNHEY and CDR2 as SVGAGI. V was cut by 4 bases and J by 1 base, with 15 bases left in between. There are 16 residues in the CDR3. CDR3 region: CASSFSLASGTDTQYF. The CDR3 nucleotides are TGTGCCAGCAGTTTCTCTCTTGCAAGTGGCACAGATACGCAGTATTTT.

The rearrangement uses TRBV5-6 and TRBJ1-4; perhaps TRBD1 as D (5 bases). The germline V gene encodes CDR1 SGHDT and CDR2 YYEEEE. This CDR3 comprises 15 residues. V dropped 5 bases and J dropped 8 bases, with 19 bases sitting between them. CDR3 in DNA: TGTGCCAGCAGTCGGGGCCAGGGCGTAGAAGAAAAACTGTTTTTT. This gives the protein CASSRGQGVEEKLFF.

As for this clone: The junction departs from germline at one end; a sequencing error may be responsible. The chain couples TRBV5-6 to TRBJ1-3; D is undetermined. The length of the CDR3 is 14 residues. The V gene's germline CDR1 is SGHDT and CDR2 YYEEEE. CDR3 sequence (DNA): TGTACCAGCAGCTTGTATACAGCTGGAAACACCATATATTTT. This gives the protein CTSSLYTAGNTIYF.

V and J are TRBV4-2 and TRBJ2-3; D is unresolved. V lost 1 base, J lost 5 bases, and 4 bases lay in between. The CDR3 covers 12 residues. Germline V lookup: CDR1 LGHNA, CDR2 YNFKEQ. The CDR3 protein is CASSQGRDTQYF. The CDR3 DNA is TGTGCCAGCAGCCAAGGGAGAGATACGCAGTATTTT.